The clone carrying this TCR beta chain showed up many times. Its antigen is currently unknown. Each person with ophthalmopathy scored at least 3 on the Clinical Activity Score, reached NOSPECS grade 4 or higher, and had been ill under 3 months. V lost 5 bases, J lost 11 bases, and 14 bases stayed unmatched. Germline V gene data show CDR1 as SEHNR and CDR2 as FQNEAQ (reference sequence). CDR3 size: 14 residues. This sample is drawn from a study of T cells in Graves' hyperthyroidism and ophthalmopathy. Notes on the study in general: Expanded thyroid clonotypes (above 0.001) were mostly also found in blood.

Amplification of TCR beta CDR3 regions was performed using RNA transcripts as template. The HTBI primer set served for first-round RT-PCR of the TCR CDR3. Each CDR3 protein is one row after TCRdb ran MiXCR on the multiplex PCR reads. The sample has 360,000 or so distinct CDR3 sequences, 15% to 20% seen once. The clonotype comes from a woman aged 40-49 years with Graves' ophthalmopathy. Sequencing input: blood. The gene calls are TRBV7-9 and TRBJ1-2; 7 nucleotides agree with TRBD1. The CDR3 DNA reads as TGTGCCAGCAGCCTTGGACAGGCCCTTTTAGGATACACCTTC. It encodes CASSLGQALLGYTF.